Presented here are 27 T cell receptor beta chains from one specimen sequenced in a study of blood T cells in healthy people across ages. Combining a sample-barcoded 5' primer with a J-beta primer mix, a second PCR ran for about 7 to 11 cycles. Each CDR3 protein is one row after TCRdb ran MiXCR on the 5' RACE reads. Of about 1.7 million distinct CDR3 sequences listed, under 30% were seen once; the top ten hold approximately 7.7%. Sequenced: blood. The receptors originated from a woman in her 30s in good health.

This clonotype showed up just once. A read error may produce the germline difference seen at one junction end. V is TRBV24-1 and J is TRBJ1-4, with no clear D. CDR1 is KGHDR, CDR2 SFDVKD, per germline. The CDR3 consists of 16 residues. CDR3 sequence (DNA): TGTGCCACCAGTGAGCCTACAAGGGTGCTGTGCCTCGCCCGGAGGTTT. Its protein is CATSEPTRVLCLARRF.

This clonotype turned up a few times. V and J are TRBV10-3 and TRBJ2-4, with D uncertain. V was cut by 11 bases and J by 13 bases, with 9 bases left in between. Germline V lookup: CDR1 ENHRY, CDR2 SYGVKD. The CDR3 loop spans 8 amino acids. CDR3 coding DNA: TGTGCCCTAAATCCCCAGTACTTC. This sequence encodes CALNPQYF.

The table lists this clonotype with a few counts. The J gene is TRBJ2-7, the V gene TRBV6-2 or TRBV6-3; no clear D. This CDR3 has 13 residues. The ends were cut back, 7 bases at V and 3 bases at J, with 13 bases in the middle. The germline CDR1 and CDR2 sequences are MNHEY and SVGEGT. This CDR3 reads CASTNWGFYEQYF. CDR3 bases: TGTGCCAGCACCAACTGGGGATTCTACGAGCAGTACTTC.

As regards this clonotype: The CDR3 does not end in the conserved phenylalanine or tryptophan, so this is likely a read error. V is TRBV6-5 and J is TRBJ2-7, with 8 bases that match TRBD2. The length of the CDR3 is 16 residues. The germline V gene has CDR1 MNHEY and CDR2 SVGAGI. The J segment lost 4 bases and the V segment lost 0 bases, leaving 8 bases of the junction unmatched. The CDR3 loop is CASSYSTSGGTYEQYL. The DNA of the CDR3 is TGTGCCAGCAGTTACTCGACGAGCGGGGGAACTTACGAGCAGTACTTG.

Only a few counts were recorded for this clonotype. The rearrangement uses TRBV7-9 and TRBJ1-2; TRBD1 is a possible D gene (5 bases). Germline CDR1 reads SEHNR; CDR2 reads FQNEAQ (reference sequence). The V end lost 4 bases, the J end lost 4 bases, and 10 bases lay between the germline ends. This CDR3 has 13 residues. CDR3 region: CASSSETVYGYTF. In DNA form, the CDR3 reads TGTGCCAGCAGCTCAGAGACAGTCTATGGCTACACCTTC.

This clonotype was counted between two and nine times. The V and J genes are TRBV12-5 and TRBJ1-5; a possible D gene is TRBD1 (6 bases). The CDR3 has 14 residues. The germline CDR1 and CDR2 sequences are LGHNT and FRNRAP. Trimming left V 2 bases short and J 2 bases short, with 7 bases between. The CDR3 DNA sequence: TGTGCTAGTGGTTTGTCAGGGGGCAATCAGCCCCAGCATTTT. This sequence encodes CASGLSGGNQPQHF.

This clonotype was observed at least ten times. The chain uses TRBV7-2 and TRBJ2-1; TRBD2 is a possible D gene (5 bases). The V and J ends lost 1 base and 4 bases respectively, with 14 bases between them. CDR3 length: 16 amino acids. Germline values: CDR1 SGHTA, CDR2 FQGNSA. The CDR3 protein is CASSLEPAELYNEQFF. Written as DNA, the CDR3 is TGTGCCAGCAGCTTAGAGCCAGCGGAACTTTACAATGAGCAGTTCTTC.

CDR3 sequence: CASAEQGLRGYTF. CDR3 sequence (DNA): TGCGCCAGCGCTGAGCAGGGTTTACGTGGCTACACCTTC. This sequence joins TRBV5-1 and TRBJ1-2, with a tentative D call TRBD1 (5 bases). CDR1 is SGHRS, CDR2 YFSETQ, per germline. V dropped 7 bases and J dropped 7 bases, with 17 bases sitting between them. The CDR3 length is 13 residues.

This clonotype has a count of ten or more. The chain combines TRBV7-2 with TRBJ2-5, with D maybe TRBD1 (6 bases). Trimming shortened V by 5 bases and J by 3 bases, and 10 bases separated the two germline ends. This CDR3 contains 13 residues. Germline assignment: CDR1 SGHTA and CDR2 FQGNSA. The CDR3 loop is CASSPQGKETQYF. Written as DNA, the CDR3 is TGTGCCAGCAGCCCCCAGGGGAAAGAGACCCAGTACTTC.

V is TRBV5-1 and J is TRBJ2-1, with 9 bases lining up with TRBD1. Germline V gene lookup returns CDR1 SGHRS and CDR2 YFSETQ. The V gene end was trimmed by 4 bases and the J gene end by 10 bases; junction bases not matched to a gene: 12. CDR3 size: 15 residues. The CDR3 DNA reads TGCGCCAGCAGCGGATACGGACAGGGGTCCAAGGAGCAGTTCTTC. Translating it yields CASSGYGQGSKEQFF. The whole variable domain, remainder taken from reference TRBV5-1 and TRBJ2-1, is KAGVTQTPRYLIKTRGQQVTLSCSPISGHRSVSWYQQTPGQGLQFLFEYFSETQRNKGNFPGRFSGRQFSNSRSEMNVSTLELGDSALYLCASSGYGQGSKEQFFGPGTRLTVL.

This clonotype was found many times. The chain uses TRBV6-5 and TRBJ2-7, with D possibly TRBD1 on 6 matching bases. Looked up from germline, CDR1 is MNHEY and CDR2 is SVGAGI. V was cut by 6 bases and J by 6 bases, with 12 bases left in between. The CDR3 loop spans 12 amino acids. CDR3 nucleotide sequence: TGTGCCAGCAGAAGGACAGATAGCGAGCAGTACTTC. This sequence encodes CASRRTDSEQYF.

The rearrangement joins TRBV29-1 to TRBJ1-2; no clear D. The CDR3 is 13 residues long. Trimming cost V 3 bases and J 0 bases, with 8 bases left between them. From germline, CDR1 is SQVTM and CDR2 ANQGSEA. The DNA of the CDR3 is TGCAGCGTTGACAGCCTCCCTAACTATGGCTACACCTTC. Encoded protein: CSVDSLPNYGYTF.

To note about this clonotype: An end of the junction differs from the germline gene, which may be a read error. The gene calls are TRBV10-3 and TRBJ2-3; D ambiguous. CDR1 ENHRY and CDR2 SYGVKD come from the germline V gene. The CDR3 loop spans 12 amino acids. The CDR3 coding sequence is TGTGCCATCAGTGAGTACGCAGATACGCACTATTTT. As protein: CAISEYADTHYF.

There are many counts of this clonotype. The chain's CDR3 is CASSQQGGETQYF. CDR3 sequence (DNA): TGTGCCAGCTCTCAACAAGGGGGAGAGACCCAGTACTTC. The chain uses TRBV18 and TRBJ2-5; D may be TRBD1 (6 bases). The CDR3 is 13 amino acids. The germline V gene has CDR1 KGHSH and CDR2 LQKENI. The V and J ends lost 6 bases and 4 bases respectively, with 12 bases between them. The whole variable domain, filled in from reference TRBV18 and TRBJ2-5, reads NAGVMQNPRHLVRRRGQEARLRCSPMKGHSHVYWYRQLPEEGLKFMVYLQKENIIDESGMPKERFSAEFPKEGPSILRIQQVVRGDSAAYFCASSQQGGETQYFGPGTRLLVL.

The J gene is TRBJ2-2, the V gene TRBV7-3, with TRBD1 as a possible D gene (6 bases). Trimming left V 4 bases short and J 7 bases short, with 22 bases between. The CDR3 has 17 amino acids. Looked up from germline, CDR1 is SGHTA and CDR2 is FQGTGA. The CDR3: CASSSSPQGSLGGELFF. DNA for the CDR3: TGTGCCAGCAGCTCATCCCCTCAGGGGTCCCTGGGCGGGGAGCTGTTTTTT.

This clonotype came up many times. The rearrangement uses TRBV20-1 and TRBJ2-5, with D perhaps matching TRBD2 (7 bases). V shed 0 bases and J shed 2 bases, with 10 bases lying between them. From germline, CDR1 is DFQATT and CDR2 SNEGSKA (reference sequence). The CDR3 runs 14 residues. The CDR3 reads CSAREGGQQETQYF. The CDR3 DNA reads as TGCAGTGCTAGAGAGGGGGGGCAACAAGAGACCCAGTACTTC.

A remark on this clonotype: One junction end does not reproduce the germline sequence, and a read error may be involved. The V and J genes are TRBV7-8 and TRBJ2-5; 7 bases fit TRBD2. Looked up from germline, CDR1 is SGHVS and CDR2 is FQNEAQ. This CDR3 is 15 amino acids long. CDR3 coding DNA: TGTGCCGGCAGCTTAAGCCGCGGGAGTCAAGAGACCCAGTACTTC. Amino acid sequence: CAGSLSRGSQETQYF.

The chain recombines TRBV5-1 with TRBJ2-3; 7 nucleotides align to TRBD2. The V and J ends lost 4 bases and 6 bases, in that order; junction bases with no gene match: 8. The length of the CDR3 is 14 residues. CDR1 is SGHRS and CDR2 is YFSETQ in the germline V gene. The CDR3 nucleotides are TGCGCCAGCAGCGCGGGAGAGGTGTACGATACGCAGTATTTT. This sequence encodes CASSAGEVYDTQYF. Together with reference TRBV5-1 and TRBJ2-3, the CDR3 gives the full variable domain: KAGVTQTPRYLIKTRGQQVTLSCSPISGHRSVSWYQQTPGQGLQFLFEYFSETQRNKGNFPGRFSGRQFSNSRSEMNVSTLELGDSALYLCASSAGEVYDTQYFGPGTRLTVL.

The rearrangement links TRBV20-1 to TRBJ1-2; D call uncertain. CDR3 length equals 13 residues. V gave up 5 bases and J gave up 4 bases, with 14 bases separating them. Germline CDR1 and CDR2: DFQATT and SNEGSKA (reference sequence). The CDR3 DNA is TGCAGTGCTCCCGACCCCGAAAGCTATGGCTACACCTTC. It codes for CSAPDPESYGYTF.

The V gene is TRBV28, the J gene TRBJ2-3; TRBD2 agrees at 8 bases. The CDR3 has 15 amino acids. V shed 5 bases and J 1 base; nucleotides not matched to a gene: 5. Germline V gene lookup returns CDR1 MDHEN and CDR2 SYDVKM. The CDR3 bases are TGTGCCAGCAGTGCCGGGGGGGTGCGCACAGATACGCAGTATTTT. It codes for CASSAGGVRTDTQYF.

This clonotype turned up a few times. This sequence joins TRBV25-1 and TRBJ1-1; possibly TRBD1 for D (5 bases). This CDR3 region has 15 residues. V was cut by 7 bases and J by 11 bases, with 26 bases left in between. CDR1 MGHDK and CDR2 SYGVNS come from the germline V gene. In nucleotides, the CDR3 is TGTGCCAGCACCCCACCGGGCAGCGGGTGGGAGGGGGCTTTCTTT. The encoded protein is CASTPPGSGWEGAFF.

On this clonotype: With a much larger clone just one base away, this may be a read error. The CDR3 ends on some other residue instead of the conserved phenylalanine or tryptophan, so this is likely a read error. V usage is TRBV3-1 and J usage is TRBJ2-7; 7 bases fit TRBD1. CDR1 and CDR2 (germline): LGHDT, YNNKEL (reference sequence). V shed 1 base, J shed 1 base, and the junction held 7 bases outside the gene matches. The CDR3 is 16 residues long. The CDR3 sequence: CASSQGRRQGSYEQYL. CDR3 nucleotides: TGTGCCAGCAGCCAAGGCCGCAGACAGGGATCCTACGAGCAGTACCTC.

Regarding this clonotype: Since a much larger clone is just one base distant, this may be a read error. V usage is TRBV20-1 and J usage is TRBJ2-1; the match to TRBD2 covers 9 bases. The CDR3 runs 15 residues. J gave up 13 bases and V 5 bases, and 18 bases lay outside the gene matches. The germline CDR1 and CDR2 sequences are DFQATT and SNEGSKA (reference sequence). The CDR3 loop is CSAPRNSGRKETQFF. The CDR3 DNA is TGCAGTGCTCCCCGAAATAGCGGGAGAAAAGAGACCCAGTTCTTC.

The chain links TRBV12-3 or TRBV12-4 to TRBJ2-2; D uncertain. V was cut by 6 bases and J by 5 bases, with 19 bases left in between. The CDR3 spans 16 residues. This CDR3 is CASRVGPGWQTGELFF. CDR3 sequence (DNA): TGTGCCAGCAGAGTTGGGCCGGGCTGGCAGACCGGGGAGCTGTTTTTT.

V usage is TRBV6-2 or TRBV6-3 and J usage is TRBJ2-4, with D possibly called TRBD1 or TRBD2 (6 bases each). V was cut by 2 bases and J by 13 bases, with 15 bases left in between. The germline CDR1 and CDR2 sequences are MNHEY and SVGEGT. This CDR3 is built from 13 residues. As DNA, the CDR3 is TGTGCCAGCAGTTACGGGACTCCAGGGGAGCAGTACTTC. This sequence encodes CASSYGTPGEQYF.

Only a few counts were recorded for this clonotype. V usage is TRBV10-2 and J usage is TRBJ2-5, with unresolved D. CDR1 is WSHSY and CDR2 is SAAADI in the germline V gene. The CDR3 sequence is 11 residues long. V was pared by 7 bases and J by 5 bases, with 8 bases between. The CDR3 DNA reads as TGCGCCAGCATGAGAGAGGAGACCCAGTACTTC. Residues: CASMREETQYF.

This clonotype has a count of ten or more. The chain carries TRBV9 and TRBJ2-1; D not certain. The germline CDR1 and CDR2 sequences are SGDLS and YYNGEE. CDR3 length: 13 residues. The V end lost 0 bases, the J end lost 2 bases, and 3 bases lay between the germline ends. CDR3: CASSVDPYNEQFF. CDR3 DNA sequence: TGTGCCAGCAGCGTAGACCCCTACAATGAGCAGTTCTTC.